The 30 T cell receptor beta chains listed next were all sequenced from one sample in a study of cytomegalovirus exposure and HLA in healthy donors. The repertoire was sequenced with immunoSEQ multiplex PCR; TCRdb's copy has only in-frame clones and lacks some. The table lists some 140,000 clones, roughly 79% of them singletons, with around 27% in the top ten. Sequencing input: PBMCs. The receptors here all came from a man younger than 45 in good health and CMV-seropositive.

V is TRBV5-1 and J is TRBJ2-2; D might be TRBD1 (6 bases). Trimming took 4 bases from V and 6 from J, leaving 22 bases between them. This CDR3 spans 17 amino acids. Germline CDR1 SGHRS, CDR2 YFSETQ. Here the CDR3 DNA reads TGCGCCAGCAGCGGGGGACGCAGGGGAATAAGGGCCGGGGAGCTGTTTTTT. Residues: CASSGGRRGIRAGELFF.

V is TRBV7-9 and J is TRBJ2-3, with D possibly TRBD2 on 5 matching bases. V was clipped by 3 bases and J by 3 bases, with 7 bases between them. The CDR3 loop spans 13 amino acids. Germline V gene lookup returns CDR1 SEHNR and CDR2 FQNEAQ (reference sequence). CDR3 residues: CASSFLATDTQYF. In DNA form, the CDR3 reads TGTGCCAGCAGCTTCCTAGCAACAGATACGCAGTATTTT.

A few counts support this clone. The gene calls are TRBV2 and TRBJ2-7; no clear D gene. The germline V gene encodes CDR1 SNHLY and CDR2 FYNNEI. The CDR3 sequence is 15 residues long. V dropped 1 base and J dropped 0 bases, with 10 bases sitting between them. The DNA of the CDR3 is TGTGCCAGCAGTGAAGGTGACTCGTACTCCTACGAGCAGTACTTC. Amino acid sequence: CASSEGDSYSYEQYF.

The chain combines TRBV5-1 with TRBJ2-7, with a tentative D call TRBD2 (5 bases). From germline, CDR1 is SGHRS and CDR2 YFSETQ. The CDR3 runs to 15 residues. Deletions cut 4 bases from V and 5 bases from J, with 19 bases between. The CDR3 DNA reads TGCGCCAGCAGCCCGGCGCAAGCAGACGGGAACGAGCAGTACTTC. Translation: CASSPAQADGNEQYF.

This chain links TRBV2 with TRBJ2-7, with TRBD1 matching 9 bases. J gave up 3 bases and V 7 bases, and 10 bases lay outside the gene matches. This CDR3 has 15 amino acids. Germline CDR1 reads SNHLY; CDR2 reads FYNNEI. This CDR3 is CASTTPGTGIYEQYF. The CDR3 DNA reads TGTGCCAGCACAACCCCCGGGACAGGGATCTACGAGCAGTACTTC.

The chain combines TRBV5-6 with TRBJ2-3; perhaps TRBD1 as D (6 bases). CDR1 is SGHDT, CDR2 YYEEEE, per germline. The CDR3 extends over 17 amino acids. V was pared by 2 bases and J by 9 bases, with 25 bases between. CDR3: CASSLGQGPDRTGTQYF. The CDR3, as DNA: TGTGCCAGCAGCTTAGGGCAGGGCCCCGATAGAACAGGGACGCAGTATTTT.

V gene TRBV5-6 combines with J gene TRBJ2-5; D unresolved. The CDR3 spans 12 residues. The V end was cut by 3 bases, the J end by 7 bases, with 10 bases between. CDR1 SGHDT and CDR2 YYEEEE come from the germline V gene. The CDR3 loop reads CASSYSSGTQYF. CDR3 nucleotide sequence: TGTGCCAGCAGCTACAGCTCCGGGACCCAGTACTTC.

This rearrangement joins TRBV6-1 to TRBJ1-1, with 7 bases matching TRBD1. CDR3 length: 14 residues. The germline V gene has CDR1 MNHNS and CDR2 SASEGT. V was pared by 8 bases and J by 3 bases, with 9 bases of the junction left unmatched. CDR3 DNA sequence: TGTGCCAGCCGTACCGGGACAGTCTACACTGAAGCTTTCTTT. Protein product: CASRTGTVYTEAFF.

This clone is a singleton in its sample. V and J are TRBV5-4 and TRBJ2-1; a weak D match, TRBD2 (5 bases). V lost 1 base and J 8 bases, leaving 10 bases between the germline ends. The CDR3 contains 13 residues. From germline, CDR1 is SGHNT and CDR2 YYREEE (reference sequence). The CDR3 spells CASSLPSPHEQFF. CDR3 DNA sequence: TGTGCCAGCAGCTTGCCTAGCCCCCATGAGCAGTTCTTC.

This chain links TRBV6-1 with TRBJ1-6; D might be TRBD1 (5 bases). This CDR3 contains 14 residues. Germline lookup yields CDR1 MNHNS and CDR2 SASEGT. Between the trimmed V and J ends, which lost 9 bases and 2 bases, there was a span of 11 bases. CDR3: CASTAGPYNSPLHF. Here the CDR3 DNA reads TGTGCCAGTACAGCAGGGCCCTATAATTCACCCCTCCACTTT.

This sequence joins TRBV11-2 and TRBJ2-7, with 12 positions matching TRBD2. Germline V gives CDR1 SGHAT, CDR2 FQNNGV. This CDR3 is built from 15 residues. Trimming took 8 bases from V and 2 from J; bases not matched to a gene: 7. The CDR3 sequence is CASELAGGSPYEQYF. The CDR3 DNA reads as TGTGCCAGCGAACTAGCGGGGGGATCCCCCTACGAGCAGTACTTC.

Here the CDR3 DNA reads TGCGCCAGCAGACGGACACCCAACGCCTACGAGCAGTACTTC. This gives the protein CASRRTPNAYEQYF. This rearrangement joins TRBV4-1 to TRBJ2-7; TRBD1 might be the D (5 bases). V was cut by 6 bases and J by 2 bases, with 14 bases left in between. The germline gives CDR1 MGHRA, CDR2 YSYEKL. The CDR3 is 14 amino acids.

This clone has only a few counts. The CDR3 sequence: CASSLGLDEQYF. The CDR3 bases are TGTGCCAGCAGCTTGGGACTAGACGAGCAGTACTTC. The rearrangement joins TRBV5-4 to TRBJ2-7; tentatively, D is TRBD2 (6 bases). Germline values: CDR1 SGHNT, CDR2 YYREEE (reference sequence). The CDR3 covers 12 residues. V was clipped by 0 bases and J by 5 bases, with 6 bases between them. Drawing the rest from reference TRBV5-4 and TRBJ2-7, the complete variable domain is ETGVTQSPTHLIKTRGQQVTLRCSSQSGHNTVSWYQQALGQGPQFIFQYYREEENGRGNFPPRFSGLQFPNYSSELNVNALELDDSALYLCASSLGLDEQYFGPGTRLTVT.

The rearrangement joins TRBV7-2 to TRBJ1-2, with D possibly matching TRBD1 (6 bases). CDR1 and CDR2 (germline): SGHTA, FQGNSA. The CDR3 extends over 16 amino acids. The V end lost 1 base, the J end lost 4 bases, and 16 bases lay between the germline ends. The CDR3 is CASSLVSGTYAYGYTF. The DNA of the CDR3 is TGTGCCAGCAGCTTAGTCTCCGGGACATACGCCTATGGCTACACCTTC.

This clone was detected only once. The chain carries TRBV6-5 and TRBJ1-4; 9 bases match TRBD1. CDR3 length equals 15 residues. Unmatched junction bases numbered 4, after V lost 0 bases and J lost 8 bases. Looked up from germline, CDR1 is MNHEY and CDR2 is SVGAGI. CDR3 nucleotides: TGTGCCAGCAGTTACTCTCCGGGACAGGGAGAAAAACTGTTTTTT. Translating it yields CASSYSPGQGEKLFF.

V and J are TRBV7-6 and TRBJ2-3; 10 nucleotides agree with TRBD2. Per the germline V gene, CDR1 is SGHVS and CDR2 is FNYEAQ. This CDR3 is 17 amino acids long. Trimming at V came to 0 bases and at J to 2 bases, leaving 5 bases not matched to a gene. CDR3: CASSLASSGGITDTQYF. The CDR3 region has the DNA TGTGCCAGCAGCTTAGCGAGTAGCGGGGGGATCACAGATACGCAGTATTTT.

This clone was found a few times. The chain recombines TRBV6-6 with TRBJ1-5, with a weak D call TRBD1 (5 bases). This CDR3 is 12 amino acids long. Germline CDR1 reads MNHNY; CDR2 reads SVGAGI (reference sequence). Trimming cost V 7 bases and J 7 bases, with 11 bases left between them. CDR3 loop: CASNGGDQPQHF. CDR3 nucleotides: TGTGCCAGCAACGGGGGGGACCAGCCCCAGCATTTT.

This clone was counted a single time. The CDR3 DNA is TGCGCCAGCATGGCAGGGGGAAGGAACTATGGCTACACCTTC. It is translated as CASMAGGRNYGYTF. This chain joins TRBV10-2 and TRBJ1-2, with TRBD1 identical over 7 bases. V trimming: 7 bases; J trimming: 2 bases; junction bases outside the gene matches: 7. CDR1 is WSHSY, CDR2 SAAADI, per germline. The CDR3 has 14 amino acids.

The chain employs TRBV7-3 and TRBJ2-1, with D tentatively TRBD2 (7 bases). V was cut by 2 bases and J by 3 bases, with 20 bases left in between. Germline CDR1 is SGHTA and CDR2 is FQGTGA. The CDR3 runs to 18 residues. CDR3 sequence reads: CASSLPPPGGGLYNEQFF. Written as DNA, the CDR3 is TGTGCCAGCAGCTTACCCCCACCGGGGGGCGGGCTCTACAATGAGCAGTTCTTC.

The V gene is TRBV7-3, the J gene TRBJ2-2, with a weak D call TRBD1 (5 bases). The CDR3 extends over 17 amino acids. The germline gives CDR1 SGHTA, CDR2 FQGTGA. The V and J ends lost 1 base and 1 base respectively, with 13 bases between them. CDR3 loop: CASSLKGMGQNTGELFF. Written as DNA, the CDR3 is TGTGCCAGCAGCTTAAAGGGCATGGGGCAGAACACCGGGGAGCTGTTTTTT.

The chain couples TRBV10-1 to TRBJ2-7, with D maybe TRBD1 (6 bases). V lost 0 bases and J lost 2, with 11 bases in between. This CDR3 contains 15 residues. Germline CDR1 and CDR2: WNHNN and SYGVQD (reference sequence). DNA of the CDR3: TGCGCCAGCAGTGAGTCGCTCGACAGGCCCTACGAGCAGTACTTC. Translated: CASSESLDRPYEQYF.

The V gene is TRBV6-5, the J gene TRBJ2-7; D is perhaps TRBD1 (6 bases). Germline V CDR1 and CDR2: MNHEY, SVGAGI. The V and J ends lost 0 bases and 6 bases respectively, with 12 bases between them. The CDR3 contains 14 residues. The CDR3 region is CASSYSMSGVEQYF. The CDR3, as DNA: TGTGCCAGCAGTTACTCGATGTCAGGGGTCGAGCAGTACTTC.

The rearrangement links TRBV7-8 to TRBJ1-1; D perhaps matches TRBD1 (5 bases). The CDR3 length is 16 residues. Germline CDR1 is SGHVS and CDR2 is FQNEAQ. Trimming left V 1 base short and J 0 bases short, with 12 bases between. The CDR3 sequence is CASSLVGGRVNTEAFF. CDR3 bases: TGTGCCAGCAGCTTAGTTGGTGGCAGGGTGAACACTGAAGCTTTCTTT.

The gene calls are TRBV7-2 and TRBJ2-3; 9 bases match TRBD1. The CDR3 extends over 16 amino acids. Looked up from germline, CDR1 is SGHTA and CDR2 is FQGNSA. The V and J ends lost 2 bases and 2 bases, in that order; junction bases with no gene match: 5. In DNA form, the CDR3 reads TGTGCCAGCAGCTTATTGGGACAGGGAGCCACAGATACGCAGTATTTT. Translating it yields CASSLLGQGATDTQYF.

The V gene is TRBV30, the J gene TRBJ1-5; 10 bases are shared with TRBD1. Trimming removed 3 bases from V and 6 bases from J; junction bases left unmatched: 2. This CDR3 is 13 amino acids long. The germline gives CDR1 GTSNPN, CDR2 SVGIG (reference sequence). The CDR3 DNA reads as TGTGCCTGGAGGGGACAGGGGATTCAGCCCCAGCATTTT. This encodes CAWRGQGIQPQHF.

CDR3 nucleotides: TGTGCCAGCAGTAACAGGGCTGAGACCCAGTACTTC. This encodes CASSNRAETQYF. The genes are TRBV6-5 and TRBJ2-5, with D possibly being TRBD1 (6 bases). This CDR3 contains 12 residues. V was shortened by 5 bases and J by 5 bases, with 9 bases between the two germline ends. Germline loops: CDR1 MNHEY, CDR2 SVGAGI.

The rearrangement joins TRBV7-9 to TRBJ1-1; possibly TRBD1 for D (5 bases). Trimming cost V 5 bases and J 1 base, with 11 bases left between them. The CDR3 extends over 14 amino acids. The germline CDR1 and CDR2 sequences are SEHNR and FQNEAQ (reference sequence). As DNA, the CDR3 is TGTGCCAGCAGCACCTTGCAGGGGAACACTGAAGCTTTCTTT. Its protein product is CASSTLQGNTEAFF. Supplemented by reference TRBV7-9 and TRBJ1-1, the full variable domain reads DTGVSQNPRHKITKRGQNVTFRCDPISEHNRLYWYRQTLGQGPEFLTYFQNEAQLEKSRLLSDRFSAERPKGSFSTLEIQRTEQGDSAMYLCASSTLQGNTEAFFGQGTRLTVV.

The chain combines TRBV30 with TRBJ2-2; D might be TRBD1 (6 bases). Germline assignment: CDR1 GTSNPN and CDR2 SVGIG (reference sequence). This CDR3 comprises 13 residues. The V end lost 3 bases, the J end lost 4 bases, and 9 bases lay between the germline ends. The CDR3: CAWRQGRTGELFF. DNA for the CDR3: TGTGCCTGGAGGCAGGGGCGCACCGGGGAGCTGTTTTTT.

The chain employs TRBV6-4 and TRBJ2-3; 11 bases match TRBD2. Trimming cost V 6 bases and J 6 bases; bases outside gene matches: 11. From germline, CDR1 is MRHNA and CDR2 SNTAGT. The CDR3 has 16 residues. This chain's CDR3 is CASRRLAGRPSDTQYF. The CDR3 DNA sequence: TGTGCCAGCAGGAGACTAGCGGGGCGCCCATCGGATACGCAGTATTTT.

This clone turned up a few times. V gene TRBV7-8 combines with J gene TRBJ2-2; tentative D call: TRBD2 (5 bases). Trimming shortened V by 5 bases and J by 6 bases, and 10 bases separated the two germline ends. Looked up from germline, CDR1 is SGHVS and CDR2 is FQNEAQ. The CDR3 totals 13 residues. The CDR3 DNA reads TGTGCCAGCAGCCTCCTCGGGGCCGGGGAGCTGTTTTTT. Amino acids: CASSLLGAGELFF.